These 32 T cell receptor beta chains originate from one sample sequenced in a study of T cells in women clearing cervical HPV infection. Sequencing was performed with immunoSEQ multiplex PCR; in TCRdb, only in-frame clones are kept and a portion is missing. The listing records approximately 31,000 clones. Sequencing was carried out using blood buffy coat. The receptors were sampled from a woman aged 18-70 years with a cervical HPV16 infection that either progressed to CIN3+ or cleared (not recorded which).

Note on this clone: The observed sequence ends 3 residues before the CDR3 terminus, with the missing tail filled in from the germline J gene. V gene TRBV5-1 combines with J gene TRBJ1-4; D gene ambiguous. Looked up from germline, CDR1 is SGHRS and CDR2 is YFSETQ. This CDR3 contains 15 residues. The V and J ends lost 0 bases and 8 bases respectively, with 14 bases between them. The part of the CDR3 DNA that was read is TGCGCCAGCAGCTTGGAAGGGTCAATGACGGAAAAA. This translates into CASSLEGSMTEK. The full CDR3 is CASSLEGSMTEKLFF.

To note about this clone: The read is 3 residues too short to cover the CDR3 end, so that end is filled in from the germline J gene. This rearrangement joins TRBV20-1 to TRBJ1-2; 10 bases align to TRBD1. V lost 3 bases, J lost 3 bases, and 4 bases stayed unmatched. Germline assignment: CDR1 DFQATT and CDR2 SNEGSKA (reference sequence). The length of the CDR3 is 14 residues. The CDR3 here is CSASRQGAYYGYTF. The covered CDR3 bases are TGCAGTGCTAGTCGACAGGGGGCGTACTATGGC.

Of note for this clone: The read gets to within 3 residues of the CDR3 end, and the germline J gene fills in the rest. This chain links TRBV7-9 with TRBJ1-1; tentatively, D is TRBD1 (6 bases). Germline V gene data show CDR1 as SEHNR and CDR2 as FQNEAQ (reference sequence). V gave up 1 base and J gave up 7 bases, with 16 bases separating them. The CDR3 spans 15 residues. Partial CDR3 DNA: TGTGCCAGCAGCTTAGGGGGGCGGGACCTAGGTGAA. Translated: CASSLGGRDLGE. From start to end, the CDR3 is CASSLGGRDLGEAFF.

Regarding this clone: Coverage ceases 3 residues before the CDR3 finishes, and the germline J gene fills in the end. The genes are TRBV5-1 and TRBJ2-7; maybe TRBD1 (6 bases). Trimming removed 4 bases from V and 2 bases from J, with 13 bases in between. CDR3 length: 14 residues. Per the germline V gene, CDR1 is SGHRS and CDR2 is YFSETQ. This CDR3 is CASSASTGTYEQYF. The part of the CDR3 DNA that was read is TGCGCCAGCAGCGCCTCGACAGGAACCTACGAG.

To note about this clone: The observed sequence ends 3 residues before the CDR3 terminus, with the missing tail filled in from the germline J gene. This sequence joins TRBV30 and TRBJ2-1; 15 bases fit TRBD2. Germline CDR1 is GTSNPN and CDR2 is SVGIG (reference sequence). The trim removed 2 bases at V and 8 bases at J, leaving 7 bases unmatched. The CDR3 spans 16 residues. The CDR3 reads CAWSPGLAGGPDEQFF. The DNA read from the CDR3 is TGTGCCTGGAGTCCAGGACTAGCGGGAGGGCCGGATGAG.

Concerning this clone: The missing CDR3 end, 3 residues past where the read stops, is filled in from the germline J gene. The J gene is TRBJ1-2, the V gene TRBV19; 7 bases fit TRBD1. Looked up from germline, CDR1 is LNHDA and CDR2 is SQIVND (reference sequence). This CDR3 has 15 amino acids. After removal of 4 bases from V and 4 bases from J, the junction contained 9 bases not matched to a gene. The CDR3 region is CASSRRQGLTYGYTF. The CDR3 DNA, read in part, is TGTGCCAGTAGTAGACGACAGGGCCTGACCTATGGC.

This CDR3 is CASKTRDRNTEAFF. The sequenced CDR3 bases are TGTGCCAGCAAGACCCGGGACAGGAACACTGAA. The chain has TRBV12-3 or TRBV12-4 and TRBJ1-1; TRBD1 matches at 7 bases. The read stops 3 residues short of the end of the CDR3; the missing end is completed from the germline J gene. The CDR3 has 14 amino acids. With V trimmed by 7 bases and J by 1 base, 6 bases remained unmatched.

Note on this clone: The read ends 3 residues before the CDR3 terminus; that terminus is restored from the germline J gene. V and J are TRBV19 and TRBJ2-5; D gene unclear. CDR3 size: 14 residues. The germline V gene encodes CDR1 LNHDA and CDR2 SQIVND (reference sequence). Trimming stripped 5 bases from V and 1 base from J, with 11 bases between. CDR3 loop: CASSPRLVQETQYF. The sequenced part of the CDR3 DNA is TGTGCCAGTAGTCCCCGGTTGGTCCAAGAGACC.

Note on this clone: The read ends 3 residues before the CDR3 terminus; that terminus is restored from the germline J gene. The V call is TRBV5-1, the J call TRBJ1-5; D is perhaps TRBD1 (5 bases). Trimming shortened V by 2 bases and J by 1 base, and 7 bases separated the two germline ends. CDR1 is SGHRS, CDR2 YFSETQ, per germline. The CDR3 has 14 amino acids. CDR3 bases read: TGCGCCAGCAGCTTAGACAGCAGCAATCAGCCC. This codes for CASSLDSSNQP. The CDR3 in its entirety is CASSLDSSNQPQHF.

Concerning this clone itself: The CDR3 goes on 3 residues after the read ends, and that part is filled in from the germline J gene. The V call is TRBV20-1, the J call TRBJ2-4, with 8 bases lining up with TRBD1. Germline lookup yields CDR1 DFQATT and CDR2 SNEGSKA (reference sequence). After removal of 7 bases from V and 7 bases from J, the junction contained 15 bases not matched to a gene. The CDR3 extends over 15 amino acids. CDR3 sequence: CSGRAGGFFGNIQYF. The CDR3 DNA, read in part, is TGCAGTGGGAGGGCAGGGGGCTTTTTCGGGAACATT.

Of note for this clone: The read falls 3 residues short of the CDR3 end, and the missing part is taken from the germline J gene. The gene calls are TRBV20-1 and TRBJ2-3; TRBD1 matches at 8 bases. The CDR3 totals 17 residues. Germline loops: CDR1 DFQATT, CDR2 SNEGSKA (reference sequence). Germline trimming cut 4 bases from V and 2 bases from J; bases unmatched to any gene: 14. The sequenced CDR3 bases are TGCAGTGCTAACCCGGCGGTCGGACAGGGAAACACAGATACG. This encodes CSANPAVGQGNTDT. The entire CDR3 reads CSANPAVGQGNTDTQYF.

In regard to this clone: The read terminates 3 residues before the CDR3 end, so the remaining end is supplied by the germline J gene. The chain has TRBV7-6 and TRBJ2-5, with TRBD2 matching over 10 bases. This CDR3 region has 15 residues. The V gene end was trimmed by 2 bases and the J gene end by 5 bases; junction bases not matched to a gene: 5. CDR1 is SGHVS and CDR2 is FNYEAQ in the germline V gene. The DNA read from the CDR3 is TGTGCCAGCAGCTTACTAGCGGGAGTTGTTGAGACC. It codes for CASSLLAGVVET. The entire CDR3 protein reads CASSLLAGVVETQYF.

Notes on this clone: The read comes to an end 3 residues before the CDR3 does, leaving the germline J gene to fill in the end. The chain is built from TRBV5-1 and TRBJ2-1; D could derive from TRBD1 or TRBD2 (5 bases each). CDR3 size: 12 residues. Between the trimmed V and J ends, which lost 4 bases and 8 bases, there was a span of 10 bases. CDR1 and CDR2 from the germline V gene are SGHRS and YFSETQ. Incomplete CDR3 DNA: TGCGCCAGCAGCGGGCAGGGAGATGAG. This codes for CASSGQGDE. The full CDR3 is CASSGQGDEQFF.

About this clone itself: The read ends 3 residues early relative to the CDR3; the germline J gene fills the gap. This chain connects TRBV10-3 to TRBJ1-5; D unclear. With 3 bases removed from V and 4 bases from J, the gap between germline ends came to 7 bases. This CDR3 spans 13 amino acids. Germline V CDR1 and CDR2: ENHRY, SYGVKD. Partial CDR3 DNA: TGTGCCATCAGTGACGGGTCTAATCAGCCC. It encodes CAISDGSNQP. The whole CDR3 protein is CAISDGSNQPQHF.

On this clone: The read gets to within 3 residues of the CDR3 end, and the germline J gene fills in the rest. This chain uses TRBV7-3 with TRBJ1-2; tentative D call: TRBD1 (6 bases). The CDR3 consists of 16 residues. The germline V gene has CDR1 SGHTA and CDR2 FQGTGA. Trimming stripped 0 bases from V and 3 bases from J, with 14 bases between. The CDR3: CASSLTGAGADYGYTF. The DNA read from the CDR3 is TGTGCCAGCAGCTTAACTGGGGCAGGGGCTGACTATGGC. Full variable domain (remainder filled in from reference TRBV7-3 and TRBJ1-2): GAGVSQTPSNKVTEKGKYVELRCDPISGHTALYWYRQSLGQGPEFLIYFQGTGAADDSGLPNDRFFAVRPEGSVSTLKIQRTERGDSAVYLCASSLTGAGADYGYTFGSGTRLTVV.

Of note for this clone: With the read ending 3 residues before the CDR3 end, the germline J gene is used to fill in that end. J is TRBJ2-7 and V is TRBV6-2 or TRBV6-3; D gene unclear. The CDR3 covers 13 residues. From germline, CDR1 is MNHEY and CDR2 SVGEGT. V was trimmed by 0 bases and J by 3 bases, leaving 6 bases between them. CDR3 residues: CASSYSVVYEQYF. The covered CDR3 bases are TGTGCCAGCAGTTACTCGGTAGTCTACGAG.

Points on this clone: Read sequence stops 3 residues before the CDR3 end, and the germline J gene provides the missing end. V usage is TRBV2 and J usage is TRBJ2-3; no clear D. CDR3 length: 11 residues. CDR1 is SNHLY and CDR2 is FYNNEI in the germline V gene. Between the trimmed V and J ends, which lost 5 bases and 6 bases, there was a span of 6 bases. The covered CDR3 bases are TGTGCCAGCAGTATCCGGGATACG. Residues: CASSIRDT. The complete CDR3 sequence is CASSIRDTQYF. The full variable domain, rest sourced from reference TRBV2 and TRBJ2-3, is EPEVTQTPSHQVTQMGQEVILRCVPISNHLYFYWYRQILGQKVEFLVSFYNNEISEKSEIFDDQFSVERPDGSNFTLKIRSTKLEDSAMYFCASSIRDTQYFGPGTRLTVL.

Remarks on this clone: The read gets to within 3 residues of the CDR3 end, and the germline J gene fills in the rest. J is TRBJ1-5 and V is TRBV2, with a weak D call TRBD1 (6 bases). The germline V gene encodes CDR1 SNHLY and CDR2 FYNNEI. Trimming took 4 bases from V and 0 from J, leaving 16 bases between them. This CDR3 region has 17 residues. The CDR3 bases that were read are TGTGCCAGCAGTGCCGGGACAATAGTCAATAGCAATCAGCCC. It encodes CASSAGTIVNSNQP. The full CDR3 is CASSAGTIVNSNQPQHF.

About this clone itself: Coverage ceases 3 residues before the CDR3 finishes, and the germline J gene fills in the end. The chain is built from TRBV19 and TRBJ2-2, with 10 bases that match TRBD2. J was trimmed by 6 bases and V by 4 bases; bases with no gene match: 14. CDR3 length equals 18 residues. CDR1 is LNHDA, CDR2 SQIVND, per germline (reference sequence). CDR3 sequence reads: CASSKRGSGRAGAGELFF. Incomplete CDR3 DNA: TGTGCCAGTAGTAAGAGAGGGAGCGGGAGGGCCGGAGCCGGGGAG.

Comments on this clone: The CDR3 end lies 3 residues beyond the end of the read and is filled in from the germline J gene. The chain links TRBV29-1 to TRBJ2-7, with D maybe TRBD1 (5 bases). V lost 5 bases to trimming and J lost 5 bases, with 13 bases between them. The CDR3 covers 12 residues. The germline V gene has CDR1 SQVTM and CDR2 ANQGSEA. CDR3 residues: CSVPDSLDEQYF. The CDR3 DNA, read in part, is TGCAGCGTTCCAGACAGCTTGGACGAG.

Comments on this clone: The CDR3 end is not reached by the read, which stops 3 residues before it; the germline J gene fills it in. This sequence joins TRBV7-2 and TRBJ1-5; no clear D. Looked up from germline, CDR1 is SGHTA and CDR2 is FQGNSA. Between the trimmed V and J ends, which lost 2 bases and 7 bases, there was a span of 6 bases. CDR3 size: 12 residues. Partial CDR3 DNA: TGTGCCAGCAGCTTATCACAGCAGCCC. This codes for CASSLSQQP. The whole CDR3 reads CASSLSQQPQHF.

In the case of this clone: From the germline J gene comes the end of the CDR3, since the read stops 3 residues before it. This chain links TRBV20-1 with TRBJ2-7, with 10 bases fitting TRBD1. Germline values: CDR1 DFQATT, CDR2 SNEGSKA (reference sequence). CDR3 size: 13 residues. V dropped 6 bases and J dropped 5; count of bases not matched to a gene: 7. The CDR3 loop reads CSAAGDRGNEQYF. CDR3 bases read: TGCAGTGCGGCGGGGGACAGGGGTAACGAG.

The covered CDR3 bases are TGTGCCAGCTCACCACCGGGGGGGGTGGCCAAAAACATT. Translated: CASSPPGGVAKNI. The full-length CDR3 reads as CASSPPGGVAKNIQYF. The genes are TRBV18 and TRBJ2-4, with 7 bases identical to TRBD2. The read terminates 3 residues before the CDR3 end, so the remaining end is supplied by the germline J gene. Trimming at V came to 0 bases and at J to 1 base, leaving 3 bases not matched to a gene. Germline lookup yields CDR1 KGHSH and CDR2 LQKENI. This CDR3 comprises 16 residues.

About this clone itself: The read ends 3 residues early relative to the CDR3; the germline J gene fills the gap. The chain is built from TRBV30 and TRBJ2-1, with 14 bases identical to TRBD2. Germline CDR1 reads GTSNPN; CDR2 reads SVGIG (reference sequence). The trim removed 3 bases at V and 1 base at J, leaving 5 bases unmatched. This CDR3 spans 17 amino acids. The part of the CDR3 DNA that was read is TGTGCCTGGAGGGGGACTAGCGGGAGAGGTTCCTACAATGAG. Amino acid sequence: CAWRGTSGRGSYNE. The full CDR3 protein is CAWRGTSGRGSYNEQFF.

On this clone: Read data end 3 residues before the CDR3 end; the end is taken from the germline J gene. The chain couples TRBV2 to TRBJ2-5; possible D gene TRBD1, 5 bases. Germline values: CDR1 SNHLY, CDR2 FYNNEI. This CDR3 is 16 amino acids long. V shed 5 bases and J shed 0 bases, with 16 bases lying between them. The CDR3 bases that were read are TGTGCCAGCAGTCTGGGAAGACAGACGTACCAAGAGACC. This sequence encodes CASSLGRQTYQET. In full, the CDR3 reads CASSLGRQTYQETQYF.

A word on this clone: The CDR3 end is not reached by the read, which stops 3 residues before it; the germline J gene fills it in. The rearrangement links TRBV4-2 to TRBJ2-7, with 11 bases fitting TRBD2. The CDR3 covers 20 residues. The germline gives CDR1 LGHNA, CDR2 YNFKEQ. After removal of 4 bases from V and 3 bases from J, the junction contained 20 bases not matched to a gene. The CDR3 protein is CASSPKGGFRLAGKGYEQYF. CDR3 bases read: TGTGCCAGCAGCCCTAAAGGCGGATTCCGACTAGCGGGAAAGGGCTACGAG.

This clone counts as medium-sized by frequency. The CDR3 end falls 3 residues outside the read, so it is completed with the germline J gene. The V gene is TRBV10-3, the J gene TRBJ1-5; 7 positions agree with TRBD1. This CDR3 is built from 14 residues. V lost 11 bases and J lost 0; bases outside the gene matches: 7. Per germline, CDR1 ENHRY and CDR2 SYGVKD. The CDR3 reads CAASTGDSNQPQHF. Incomplete CDR3 DNA: TGTGCCGCCTCTACAGGGGATAGCAATCAGCCC.

Notes on this clone: The CDR3 end lies 3 residues beyond the end of the read and is filled in from the germline J gene. The rearrangement joins TRBV7-2 to TRBJ1-3, with D tentatively TRBD1 (5 bases). V was trimmed by 1 base and J by 0 bases, leaving 7 bases between them. Germline V gives CDR1 SGHTA, CDR2 FQGNSA. CDR3 length: 15 amino acids. CDR3 in amino acids: CASSLGRASGNTIYF. CDR3 DNA (partial): TGTGCCAGCAGCTTAGGCAGGGCCTCTGGAAACACC.

In the case of this clone: The read finishes 3 residues shy of the CDR3 end, and the germline J gene is used to complete it. The chain has TRBV20-1 and TRBJ2-3; D is possibly TRBD2 (6 bases). The germline V and J ends were trimmed by 3 bases and 4 bases, with 20 bases remaining between them. Germline assignment: CDR1 DFQATT and CDR2 SNEGSKA (reference sequence). This CDR3 has 16 residues. Partial CDR3 DNA: TGCAGTGCTAGGGGCTCCTTGGTCGCTAGCGCAGATACG. Protein: CSARGSLVASADT. The whole CDR3 region reads CSARGSLVASADTQYF.

Turning to this clone: The read comes to an end 3 residues before the CDR3 does, leaving the germline J gene to fill in the end. V and J are TRBV2 and TRBJ1-5; the D gene is possibly TRBD1 (5 bases). Germline lookup yields CDR1 SNHLY and CDR2 FYNNEI. This CDR3 region has 14 residues. Trimming took 1 base from V and 5 from J, leaving 9 bases between them. The CDR3 DNA, read in part, is TGTGCCAGCAGTGAAGTACAGGTGGATCAGCCC. Protein product: CASSEVQVDQP. The complete CDR3 protein is CASSEVQVDQPQHF.

Comments on this clone: The read ends 3 residues early relative to the CDR3; the germline J gene fills the gap. This rearrangement joins TRBV11-2 to TRBJ1-2; TRBD1 might be the D (6 bases). There are 14 residues in the CDR3. Germline V gives CDR1 SGHAT, CDR2 FQNNGV. The part of the CDR3 DNA that was read is TGTGCCAGCAGCTTAGCAGGACAGCCCGAGGAG. Protein: CASSLAGQPEE. The full CDR3 protein is CASSLAGQPEEYTF.

Concerning this clone itself: The CDR3 end lies 3 residues beyond the end of the read and is filled in from the germline J gene. The rearrangement uses TRBV20-1 and TRBJ2-6; no reliable D call. Trimming took off 5 bases at V and 2 bases at J, with 10 bases between the two ends. CDR1 and CDR2 (germline): DFQATT, SNEGSKA (reference sequence). This CDR3 comprises 14 residues. The covered CDR3 bases are TGCAGTGCTGCGGATAACCCTGGGGCCAACGTC. Residues: CSAADNPGANV. The entire CDR3 protein reads CSAADNPGANVLTF.